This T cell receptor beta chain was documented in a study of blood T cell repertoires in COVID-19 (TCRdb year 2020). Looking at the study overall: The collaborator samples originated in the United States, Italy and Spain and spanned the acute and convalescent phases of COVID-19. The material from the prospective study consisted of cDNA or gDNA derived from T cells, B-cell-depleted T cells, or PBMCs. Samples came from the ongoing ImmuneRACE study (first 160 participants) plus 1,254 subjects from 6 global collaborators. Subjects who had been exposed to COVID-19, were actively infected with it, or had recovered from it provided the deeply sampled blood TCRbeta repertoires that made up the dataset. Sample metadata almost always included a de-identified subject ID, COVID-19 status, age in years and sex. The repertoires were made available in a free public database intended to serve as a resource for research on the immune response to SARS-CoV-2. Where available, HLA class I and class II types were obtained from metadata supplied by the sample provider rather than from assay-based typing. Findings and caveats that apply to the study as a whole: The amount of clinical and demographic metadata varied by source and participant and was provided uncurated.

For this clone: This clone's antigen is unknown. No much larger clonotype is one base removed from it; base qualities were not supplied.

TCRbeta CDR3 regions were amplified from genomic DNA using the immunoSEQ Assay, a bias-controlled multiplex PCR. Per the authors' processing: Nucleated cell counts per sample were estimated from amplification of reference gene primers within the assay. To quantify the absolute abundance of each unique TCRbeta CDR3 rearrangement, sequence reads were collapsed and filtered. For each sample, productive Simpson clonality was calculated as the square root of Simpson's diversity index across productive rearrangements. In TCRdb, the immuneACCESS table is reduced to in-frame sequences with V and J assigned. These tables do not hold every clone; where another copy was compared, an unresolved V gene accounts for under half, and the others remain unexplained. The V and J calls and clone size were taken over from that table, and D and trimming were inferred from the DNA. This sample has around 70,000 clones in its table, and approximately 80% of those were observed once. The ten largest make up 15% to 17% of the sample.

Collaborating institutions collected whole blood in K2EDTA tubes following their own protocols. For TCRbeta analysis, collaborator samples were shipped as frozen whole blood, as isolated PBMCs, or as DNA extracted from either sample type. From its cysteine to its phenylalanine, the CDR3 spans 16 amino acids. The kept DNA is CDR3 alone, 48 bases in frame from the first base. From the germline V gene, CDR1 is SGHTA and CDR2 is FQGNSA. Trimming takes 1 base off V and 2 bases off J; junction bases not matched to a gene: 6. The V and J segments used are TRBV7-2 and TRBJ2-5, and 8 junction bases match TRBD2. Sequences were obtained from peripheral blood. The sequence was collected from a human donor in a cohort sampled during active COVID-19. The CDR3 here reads CASSLGSSGKQETQYF. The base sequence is TGTGCCAGCAGCTTAGGTAGTAGCGGGAAGCAAGAGACCCAGTACTTC.